This T cell receptor (beta chain) stems from a study of blood T cell repertoires in COVID-19. Turning to the study itself: From T cells, B-cell-depleted T cells, or PBMCs came the material, which was cDNA or gDNA.

Unmatched junction bases numbered 6, after V lost 2 bases and J lost 4 bases. This CDR3 has 15 amino acids. CDR1 and CDR2 (germline): MNHEY, SVGAGI. The assay was immunoSEQ multiplex PCR, and TCRdb's table has in-frame clones only and misses some. The data contain some 150,000 clones, around four fifths of them seen just once; the ten biggest clones take up around 6.2%. Everyone who took part was 18 to 89 years old, and they came from roughly 25 US areas. Symptom resolution, clearance, or two negative PCRs marked the recovered donors of Cohort 3. The gene calls are TRBV6-5 and TRBJ2-7, with 9 bases fitting TRBD2. The TCR originated in a woman in her forties who had recovered from COVID-19. The sample was PBMCs or T cells enriched from blood (not recorded which). This CDR3 reads CASSYRQTSGYEQYF. The CDR3 DNA reads TGTGCCAGCAGTTACCGTCAGACTAGCGGATACGAGCAGTACTTC.